The sequence of this T cell receptor (beta chain) was determined in a study of Graves' ophthalmopathy and Graves' hyperthyroidism. Study-wide findings and caveats: Researchers report that a 13-signature model separated ophthalmopathy from stable hyperthyroidism, posting about 87% sensitivity and about 78% specificity.

RNA transcripts were the source from which TCR beta CDR3 regions were amplified. HTBI-primed RT-PCR formed the first round, and a multiplex PCR formed the second. MiXCR, applied by TCRdb to the multiplex PCR reads, yields one record per CDR3 protein. The table records 660,000 or so distinct CDR3 sequences, roughly 39% of them present only once. The PBMCs were taken from approximately 11 ml of fresh peripheral blood. This clonotype was observed many times. Antigen specificity is unknown. V was cut by 0 bases and J by 7 bases, with 15 bases left in between. The CDR3 sequence is 15 residues long. Germline CDR1 is SNHLY and CDR2 is FYNNEI.

The V and J genes are TRBV2 and TRBJ2-5; D gene uncertain. Sequencing used peripheral blood. This receptor was obtained from an adult man with Graves' ophthalmopathy. In DNA form, the CDR3 reads TGTGCCAGCAGTGAAGCGCGTCTAGACCGAGGGACCCAGTACTTC. Amino acid sequence: CASSEARLDRGTQYF.